Presented here are 25 T cell receptor beta chains from one specimen sequenced in a study of cytomegalovirus exposure and HLA in healthy donors. Researchers ran the PCR with 60 Vbeta and 13 Jbeta primers. The assay was immunoSEQ multiplex PCR, and TCRdb's table has in-frame clones only and misses some. The repertoire consists of around 190,000 clones, with 60% to 80% occurring once and the leading ten covering more than 2%. The sequenced sample consisted of PBMCs. Receptor source: a man between 60 and 75 years old in good health and CMV-seronegative.

V usage is TRBV29-1 and J usage is TRBJ2-7; D is perhaps TRBD2 (7 bases). The germline CDR1 and CDR2 sequences are SQVTM and ANQGSEA. This CDR3 has 13 residues. V lost 7 bases, J lost 3 bases, and 16 bases lay in between. The CDR3 protein is CSGVGGASYEQYF. In DNA form, the CDR3 reads TGCAGCGGTGTGGGGGGGGCAAGCTACGAGCAGTACTTC.

In its sample, this clone was seen once. V and J are TRBV19 and TRBJ1-1, with TRBD1 matching 10 bases. This CDR3 region has 17 residues. Trimming removed 5 bases from V and 4 bases from J; junction bases left unmatched: 13. Germline V lookup: CDR1 LNHDA, CDR2 SQIVND (reference sequence). The DNA of the CDR3 is TGTGCCAGTAGTCTCGAACCCCCCGGGACAGGGGCCACTGAAGCTTTCTTT. The encoded protein is CASSLEPPGTGATEAFF.

The CDR3 nucleotides are TGTGCCAGTAGTGCGCGGGGCTACAATGAGCAGTTCTTC. Translated: CASSARGYNEQFF. The chain is built from TRBV19 and TRBJ2-1, with D possibly TRBD2 on 6 matching bases. V was pared by 5 bases and J by 3 bases, with 8 bases between. The CDR3 is made up of 13 amino acids. The germline CDR1 and CDR2 sequences are LNHDA and SQIVND (reference sequence).

The rearrangement uses TRBV10-3 and TRBJ1-3, with a possible D match to TRBD1 (6 bases). V shed 5 bases and J shed 4 bases, with 12 bases lying between them. There are 14 residues in the CDR3. Germline V lookup: CDR1 ENHRY, CDR2 SYGVKD. The CDR3 coding sequence is TGTGCCATCAGTTCACAGGGTGGAGGAAACACCATATATTTT. Translating gives CAISSQGGGNTIYF.

The J gene is TRBJ2-7, the V gene TRBV28, with a weak D call TRBD2 (6 bases). The CDR3 totals 15 residues. The ends were cut back, 3 bases at V and 1 base at J, with 13 bases in the middle. Germline CDR1 is MDHEN and CDR2 is SYDVKM. The CDR3 region has the DNA TGTGCCAGCAGTTTTATGGCCGGGGGTTCCTACGAGCAGTACTTC. This translates into CASSFMAGGSYEQYF.

J is TRBJ2-1 and V is TRBV6-1, with 9 bases matching TRBD2. Per the germline V gene, CDR1 is MNHNS and CDR2 is SASEGT. The CDR3 totals 16 residues. Trimming cost V 1 base and J 7 bases; bases outside gene matches: 8. The CDR3 here is CASSEVLSGGRNEQFF. The DNA of the CDR3 is TGTGCCAGCAGTGAAGTGTTGAGCGGGGGGAGGAATGAGCAGTTCTTC.

Only a few counts were recorded for this clone. J is TRBJ2-1 and V is TRBV29-1; tentative D call: TRBD2 (6 bases). There are 18 residues in the CDR3. Germline V gene data show CDR1 as SQVTM and CDR2 as ANQGSEA. Trimming left V 4 bases short and J 3 bases short, with 25 bases between. CDR3 region: CSVVGIFGVADNYNEQFF. Written as DNA, the CDR3 is TGCAGCGTTGTGGGGATTTTTGGGGTAGCGGACAACTACAATGAGCAGTTCTTC.

J is TRBJ2-2 and V is TRBV14; D is possibly TRBD1 (6 bases). V lost 1 base, J lost 3 bases, and 6 bases lay in between. Germline assignment: CDR1 SGHDN and CDR2 FVKESK. This CDR3 spans 14 amino acids. Here the CDR3 reads CASSQAGDTGELFF. The CDR3 region has the DNA TGTGCCAGCAGCCAAGCAGGGGACACCGGGGAGCTGTTTTTT.

The chain links TRBV19 to TRBJ1-4; D is uncertain. CDR1 LNHDA and CDR2 SQIVND come from the germline V gene (reference sequence). Trimming removed 3 bases from V and 7 bases from J, with 15 bases in between. This CDR3 has 15 amino acids. DNA of the CDR3: TGTGCCAGTAGTATGGCCGGCGGGGTCGGTGAAAAACTGTTTTTT. Protein: CASSMAGGVGEKLFF.

This chain joins TRBV6-5 and TRBJ2-2; D perhaps matches TRBD2 (6 bases). V was pared by 0 bases and J by 1 base, with 9 bases between. Germline V lookup: CDR1 MNHEY, CDR2 SVGAGI. The CDR3 is 16 amino acids. In DNA, the CDR3 is TGTGCCAGCAGTTACTCCGCGGGATGGAACACCGGGGAGCTGTTTTTT. Translating it yields CASSYSAGWNTGELFF.

The chain carries TRBV15 and TRBJ2-7; a weak D match, TRBD2 (6 bases). The CDR3 contains 16 residues. V was cut by 1 base and J by 2 bases, with 15 bases left in between. CDR1 and CDR2 from the germline V gene are LNHNV and YYDKDF (reference sequence). CDR3 nucleotide sequence: TGTGCCACCAGCAGAGGCGGCGGGGACGGAACCTACGAGCAGTACTTC. Translation gives CATSRGGGDGTYEQYF.

The rearrangement joins TRBV25-1 to TRBJ2-7; 8 positions agree with TRBD2. After removal of 7 bases from V and 4 bases from J, the junction contained 9 bases not matched to a gene. The CDR3 length is 14 residues. CDR1 is MGHDK and CDR2 is SYGVNS in the germline V gene. CDR3 nucleotides: TGTGCCAGCACCTCGGGAGGGAGAAGGTACGAGCAGTACTTC. Amino acids: CASTSGGRRYEQYF.

V usage is TRBV27 and J usage is TRBJ1-1, with D perhaps matching TRBD1 (6 bases). The CDR3 has 13 amino acids. Germline V gene sequence: CDR1 MNHEY, CDR2 SMNVEV (reference sequence). V lost 3 bases and J lost 8, with 13 bases in between. The CDR3 coding sequence is TGTGCCAGCAGTTTCCGGGACAACGTCGAAGCTTTCTTT. This sequence encodes CASSFRDNVEAFF.

The J gene is TRBJ2-7, the V gene TRBV7-2; maybe TRBD1 (6 bases). The germline V gene has CDR1 SGHTA and CDR2 FQGNSA. There are 13 residues in the CDR3. V lost 2 bases, J lost 6 bases, and 11 bases lay in between. The CDR3 region is CASSLSVGGEQYF. CDR3 bases: TGTGCCAGCAGCTTATCGGTAGGGGGCGAGCAGTACTTC.

The chain recombines TRBV28 with TRBJ2-3, with D tentatively TRBD1 (6 bases). The length of the CDR3 is 14 residues. CDR1 is MDHEN and CDR2 is SYDVKM in the germline V gene. V shed 3 bases and J shed 2 bases, with 9 bases lying between them. CDR3 nucleotides: TGTGCCAGCAGTTTTACAGGGCCCACAGATACGCAGTATTTT. As protein: CASSFTGPTDTQYF.

The chain links TRBV7-3 to TRBJ1-2; D might be TRBD1 (5 bases). The CDR3 totals 15 residues. Trimming took off 2 bases at V and 0 bases at J, with 10 bases between the two ends. The germline V gene encodes CDR1 SGHTA and CDR2 FQGTGA. The CDR3 is CASSLWGGPNYGYTF. The CDR3, as DNA: TGTGCCAGCAGCTTATGGGGCGGACCTAACTATGGCTACACCTTC.

The chain combines TRBV9 with TRBJ2-5; 7 positions match TRBD1. V lost 0 bases and J lost 2; bases outside the gene matches: 4. The CDR3 contains 15 residues. CDR1 and CDR2 from the germline V gene are SGDLS and YYNGEE. This CDR3 reads CASSVDRGTQETQYF. CDR3 nucleotide sequence: TGTGCCAGCAGCGTAGACAGGGGAACTCAAGAGACCCAGTACTTC.

The V and J genes are TRBV5-4 and TRBJ1-1, with D uncertain. Trimming pared 0 bases from V and 0 bases from J, leaving 6 bases between. Germline V gene data show CDR1 as SGHNT and CDR2 as YYREEE (reference sequence). CDR3 length equals 14 residues. The CDR3 spells CASSLVDLNTEAFF. CDR3 DNA: TGTGCCAGCAGCTTGGTGGACTTGAACACTGAAGCTTTCTTT. The complete variable domain, with remaining parts taken from reference TRBV5-4 and TRBJ1-1, reads ETGVTQSPTHLIKTRGQQVTLRCSSQSGHNTVSWYQQALGQGPQFIFQYYREEENGRGNFPPRFSGLQFPNYSSELNVNALELDDSALYLCASSLVDLNTEAFFGQGTRLTVV.

The chain carries TRBV19 and TRBJ2-2, with D tentatively TRBD2 (5 bases). V lost 8 bases and J 2 bases, leaving 15 bases between the germline ends. Germline V gene lookup returns CDR1 LNHDA and CDR2 SQIVND (reference sequence). CDR3 length: 15 residues. This CDR3 reads CASRRTPSNTGELFF. DNA for the CDR3: TGTGCCAGTCGTAGGACTCCCTCTAACACCGGGGAGCTGTTTTTT.

CDR3 sequence reads: CAWTPVTEAPGLAGGHPDTQYF. DNA for the CDR3: TGTGCCTGGACCCCCGTGACGGAGGCCCCGGGACTAGCGGGAGGGCACCCAGATACGCAGTATTTT. The rearrangement joins TRBV30 to TRBJ2-3, with 16 positions matching TRBD2. The germline V gene encodes CDR1 GTSNPN and CDR2 SVGIG (reference sequence). The ends lost 4 bases at V and 4 bases at J; junction bases unmatched: 23. The CDR3 sequence is 22 residues long.

The chain uses TRBV4-2 and TRBJ1-2; tentative D call: TRBD1 (5 bases). The CDR3 runs to 15 residues. Germline V CDR1 and CDR2: LGHNA, YNFKEQ. V dropped 0 bases and J dropped 4 bases, with 12 bases sitting between them. This CDR3 reads CASSQERQGPYGYTF. CDR3 sequence (DNA): TGTGCCAGCAGCCAAGAAAGGCAGGGTCCCTATGGCTACACCTTC.

The rearrangement joins TRBV5-1 to TRBJ2-7; the match to TRBD1 covers 7 bases. The CDR3 has 14 amino acids. The V and J ends lost 4 bases and 2 bases, in that order; junction bases with no gene match: 6. Looked up from germline, CDR1 is SGHRS and CDR2 is YFSETQ. CDR3 nucleotide sequence: TGCGCCAGCAGCGTAGGGGACAGACCCTACGAGCAGTACTTC. Translation: CASSVGDRPYEQYF.

V is TRBV19 and J is TRBJ2-2; D is perhaps TRBD2 (5 bases). The CDR3 is made up of 15 amino acids. V dropped 6 bases and J dropped 4 bases, with 15 bases sitting between them. From germline, CDR1 is LNHDA and CDR2 SQIVND (reference sequence). Written as DNA, the CDR3 is TGTGCCAGTAGGTTGAAATCGGCGGGCACCGGGGAGCTGTTTTTT. Its translation is CASRLKSAGTGELFF.

V is TRBV7-2 and J is TRBJ2-7, with D possibly matching TRBD2 (5 bases). Germline values: CDR1 SGHTA, CDR2 FQGNSA. The CDR3 length is 17 residues. V lost 0 bases and J 5 bases, leaving 20 bases between the germline ends. CDR3: CASSLALGLKDGDEQYF. The DNA of the CDR3 is TGTGCCAGCAGCTTAGCCCTTGGCCTCAAAGACGGGGACGAGCAGTACTTC.

The gene calls are TRBV7-3 and TRBJ1-2; TRBD1 matches at 10 bases. The V and J ends lost 5 bases and 4 bases, in that order; junction bases with no gene match: 7. CDR3 length: 15 residues. CDR1 is SGHTA and CDR2 is FQGTGA in the germline V gene. DNA for the CDR3: TGTGCCAGCAGCCCGCAGACAGGGGGCGTCTATGGCTACACCTTC. Its translation is CASSPQTGGVYGYTF.